One sample yielded the 25 T cell receptor beta chains listed below, sequenced in a study of T-cell memory formation after mild COVID-19. TCRdb analysed the 5' RACE reads with MiXCR anew, one entry per CDR3 protein. The table shows about 140,000 distinct CDR3 sequences, with 11% to 15% occurring only once. Sequenced sample: PBMCs or a T cell subset sorted from them (not recorded which). The origin of the receptors is an adult woman who had mild COVID-19 (a few samples of this study predate the infection). Cell type and time point are not known.

The table lists this clonotype with a count of one. J is TRBJ2-3 and V is TRBV12-1; the table assigns TRBD2, which was not confirmed against the DNA. TRBV12-1 is shown as a pseudogene. The CDR3 runs to 11 residues. This CDR3 reads CASKPRYPQYF. CDR3 nucleotides: TGTGCCAGCAAACCCCGCTATCCGCAGTATTTT.

The CDR3 sequence: CASSQDWVGSTDTQYF. The CDR3 DNA reads as TGCGCCAGCAGCCAAGATTGGGTCGGGAGCACAGATACGCAGTATTTT. The V and J genes are TRBV4-3 and TRBJ2-3; D is unclear. Per germline, CDR1 LGHNA and CDR2 YSLEER. The CDR3 is 16 residues long. Between the trimmed V and J ends, which lost 0 bases and 0 bases, there was a span of 10 bases.

This rearrangement joins TRBV10-3 to TRBJ1-1, with D maybe TRBD1 (5 bases). With 4 bases removed from V and 1 base from J, the gap between germline ends came to 13 bases. Germline V lookup: CDR1 ENHRY, CDR2 SYGVKD. The CDR3 is made up of 15 amino acids. For the CDR3, the DNA is TGTGCCATCAGTGGAACGGACAAGGGGAACACTGAAGCTTTCTTT. This codes for CAISGTDKGNTEAFF.

This clonotype has just a few counts. V usage is TRBV9 and J usage is TRBJ2-1, with 9 bases that match TRBD2. The CDR3 is 15 residues long. Germline V gene sequence: CDR1 SGDLS, CDR2 YYNGEE. Trimming at V came to 3 bases and at J to 9 bases, leaving 10 bases not matched to a gene. CDR3 bases: TGTGCCAGCAGCGCGGGGCTAGCGGGATCGCTTGAGCAGTTCTTC. Translated: CASSAGLAGSLEQFF.

This clonotype occurred a few times. The V and J genes are TRBV7-9 and TRBJ2-1; TRBD2 aligns across 12 bases. V was clipped by 6 bases and J by 8 bases; unmatched bases: 11. CDR1 SEHNR and CDR2 FQNEAQ come from the germline V gene (reference sequence). This CDR3 contains 16 residues. CDR3 residues: CASSARTSGTTDEQFF. The CDR3 coding sequence is TGTGCCAGCAGTGCTCGGACTAGCGGGACCACTGATGAGCAGTTCTTC.

The chain links TRBV3-1 to TRBJ2-3, with D perhaps given as TRBD1 or TRBD2 (5 bases each). Trimming cost V 4 bases and J 0 bases, with 20 bases left between them. Germline values: CDR1 LGHDT, CDR2 YNNKEL (reference sequence). This CDR3 spans 18 amino acids. The CDR3 coding sequence is TGTGCCAGCAGCCCTAGACCCACGGGGACCCTCAGCACAGATACGCAGTATTTT. Translated, it gives CASSPRPTGTLSTDTQYF.

This clonotype was observed a few times. The chain carries TRBV7-6 and TRBJ2-7, with 8 nucleotides matching TRBD1. The V segment lost 1 base and the J segment 5 bases; nucleotides outside the gene matches: 7. This CDR3 spans 15 amino acids. Germline assignment: CDR1 SGHVS and CDR2 FNYEAQ. The CDR3 DNA reads as TGTGCCAGCAGCTTAGACTGGCAGGGGGCTAACGAGCAGTACTTC. It yields the protein CASSLDWQGANEQYF.

The chain has TRBV5-1 and TRBJ2-5, with TRBD1 as a possible D gene (5 bases). The CDR3 covers 14 residues. V lost 1 base, J lost 1 base, and 8 bases lay in between. Germline V gives CDR1 SGHRS, CDR2 YFSETQ. The CDR3 loop is CASSLWQGQETQYF. The CDR3 nucleotides are TGCGCCAGCAGCTTGTGGCAGGGCCAAGAGACCCAGTACTTC.

V gene TRBV2 combines with J gene TRBJ2-1; TRBD1 might be the D (5 bases). V was trimmed by 6 bases and J by 2 bases, leaving 20 bases between them. The CDR3 is 17 residues long. In germline, CDR1 is SNHLY, CDR2 FYNNEI. Here the CDR3 DNA reads TGTGCCAGCAGCCCCCACGCCGGGCCCAGGGCCTACAATGAGCAGTTCTTC. Translating it yields CASSPHAGPRAYNEQFF.

The sample holds a few counts of this clonotype. The V gene is TRBV5-1, the J gene TRBJ1-1; unclear D gene. Trimming left V 0 bases short and J 6 bases short, with 12 bases between. The germline V gene encodes CDR1 SGHRS and CDR2 YFSETQ. There are 14 residues in the CDR3. Here the CDR3 reads CASSLGQPGSEAFF. DNA for the CDR3: TGCGCCAGCAGCTTGGGACAACCGGGCTCTGAAGCTTTCTTT.

CDR3 amino acids: CSYRGSEYYEQYF. The DNA for the CDR3 is TGCAGTTATCGAGGTAGCGAGTACTACGAGCAGTACTTC. The chain links TRBV29-1 to TRBJ2-7; a weak D match, TRBD2 (5 bases). The CDR3 contains 13 residues. CDR1 and CDR2 (germline): SQVTM, ANQGSEA.

V gene TRBV5-1 combines with J gene TRBJ2-3, with 7 positions matching TRBD2. After removal of 2 bases from V and 2 bases from J, the junction contained 2 bases not matched to a gene. Germline V CDR1 and CDR2: SGHRS, YFSETQ. The CDR3 loop spans 14 amino acids. The CDR3 region has the DNA TGCGCCAGCAGCTTTAGCGGGCACACAGATACGCAGTATTTT. This encodes CASSFSGHTDTQYF.

This clonotype was seen a few times. V is TRBV6-2 or TRBV6-3 and J is TRBJ2-3; D ambiguous. Germline V gene data show CDR1 as MNHEY and CDR2 as SVGEGT. V lost 2 bases and J 0 bases, leaving 3 bases between the germline ends. The CDR3 is 13 amino acids. The CDR3 sequence is CASSYASTDTQYF. DNA of the CDR3: TGTGCCAGCAGTTACGCTAGCACAGATACGCAGTATTTT.

In this sample, this clonotype turned up a few times. The V gene is TRBV7-6, the J gene TRBJ2-1, with TRBD2 identical over 7 bases. The ends lost 1 base at V and 6 bases at J; junction bases unmatched: 3. Germline values: CDR1 SGHVS, CDR2 FNYEAQ. The CDR3 has 14 residues. CDR3 bases: TGTGCCAGCAGCTTAGGGGGGGGGATCAATGAGCAGTTCTTC. It yields the protein CASSLGGGINEQFF.

V is TRBV7-3 and J is TRBJ2-3, with D possibly being TRBD1 (9 bases). The germline V gene has CDR1 SGHTA and CDR2 FQGTGA. This CDR3 is 16 amino acids long. V shed 3 bases and J shed 7 bases, with 20 bases lying between them. The CDR3 DNA is TGTGCCAGCAGCTTTACTCGCGGGGGGACAGGGAATACGCAGTATTTT. As protein: CASSFTRGGTGNTQYF.

The chain joins TRBV7-9 to TRBJ2-1; D ambiguous. The CDR3 consists of 15 residues. CDR1 is SEHNR and CDR2 is FQNEAQ in the germline V gene (reference sequence). Deletions cut 0 bases from V and 4 bases from J, with 10 bases between. CDR3 sequence reads: CASSLAPESYNEQFF. CDR3 bases: TGTGCCAGCAGCTTAGCACCCGAATCATACAATGAGCAGTTCTTC.

This rearrangement joins TRBV7-9 to TRBJ1-2, with 7 bases aligning to TRBD1. V was pared by 4 bases and J by 10 bases, with 15 bases of the junction left unmatched. CDR1 is SEHNR and CDR2 is FQNEAQ in the germline V gene (reference sequence). This CDR3 contains 15 residues. CDR3: CASSSAQTGRVFYTF. The CDR3 DNA reads as TGTGCCAGCAGCTCCGCCCAGACAGGGCGGGTTTTCTACACCTTC.

This clonotype was observed a single time. The chain joins TRBV27 to TRBJ1-2; possibly TRBD1 for D (5 bases). Trimming pared 4 bases from V and 2 bases from J, leaving 20 bases between. The germline V gene has CDR1 MNHEY and CDR2 SMNVEV (reference sequence). The CDR3 loop spans 17 amino acids. The CDR3 spells CASSSGPYVTVNYGYTF. The CDR3 DNA reads as TGTGCCAGCAGTTCCGGCCCCTACGTGACAGTAAACTATGGCTACACCTTC.

This clonotype has a handful of counts. This chain links TRBV7-9 with TRBJ2-7; perhaps D is TRBD1 or TRBD2 (6 bases each). Germline CDR1 and CDR2: SEHNR and FQNEAQ (reference sequence). The CDR3 extends over 15 amino acids. Trimming took off 2 bases at V and 3 bases at J, with 14 bases between the two ends. The CDR3 DNA follows: TGTGCCAGCAGCTTAAAGGAGGGGGACATCTACGAGCAGTACTTC. It yields the protein CASSLKEGDIYEQYF.

This clonotype was found many times. The gene calls are TRBV12-3 or TRBV12-4 and TRBJ2-1; D is undetermined. Trimming took off 5 bases at V and 8 bases at J, with 7 bases between the two ends. The CDR3 spans 11 residues. CDR3 DNA sequence: TGTGCCAGCAGTACTGGGGATGAGCAGTTCTTC. Encoded protein: CASSTGDEQFF.

The chain employs TRBV4-3 and TRBJ2-3; D call uncertain. The CDR3 contains 13 residues. CDR1 LGHNA and CDR2 YSLEER come from the germline V gene. Trimming cost V 2 bases and J 5 bases, with 8 bases left between them. CDR3 region: CASSQREVDTQYF. As DNA, the CDR3 is TGCGCCAGCAGCCAACGAGAAGTAGATACGCAGTATTTT.

This clonotype appeared many times. The V and J genes are TRBV12-3 or TRBV12-4 and TRBJ2-5; 7 nucleotides align to TRBD2. The V and J ends lost 5 bases and 5 bases, in that order; junction bases with no gene match: 14. The CDR3 is 16 residues long. CDR3 protein: CASSRKTSLLWETQYF. The DNA of the CDR3 is TGTGCCAGCAGTCGTAAGACTAGCCTGCTTTGGGAGACCCAGTACTTC.

This CDR3 reads CASSYSGTDTQYF. In DNA form, the CDR3 reads TGTGCCAGCAGTTATAGCGGCACAGATACGCAGTATTTT. The V and J genes are TRBV12-3 or TRBV12-4 and TRBJ2-3; D is perhaps TRBD2 (5 bases). The CDR3 length is 13 residues. V dropped 4 bases and J dropped 1 base, with 6 bases sitting between them.

This clonotype was seen many times. As DNA, the CDR3 is TGTGCCAGCAGCTTGGCTTTCCGGACTGAAGCTTTCTTT. Translating gives CASSLAFRTEAFF. This chain connects TRBV5-6 to TRBJ1-1; no reliable D call. The CDR3 has 13 residues. Germline CDR1 is SGHDT and CDR2 is YYEEEE. V lost 0 bases and J lost 5, with 8 bases in between.

This clonotype has just a few counts. This chain connects TRBV7-9 to TRBJ2-1, with 8 nucleotides matching TRBD2. Germline values: CDR1 SEHNR, CDR2 FQNEAQ (reference sequence). The V and J ends lost 4 bases and 9 bases, in that order; junction bases with no gene match: 5. CDR3 size: 13 residues. The CDR3 region has the DNA TGTGCCAGCAGCTCGGGGGGGGACACTGAGCAGTTCTTC. Its protein is CASSSGGDTEQFF.